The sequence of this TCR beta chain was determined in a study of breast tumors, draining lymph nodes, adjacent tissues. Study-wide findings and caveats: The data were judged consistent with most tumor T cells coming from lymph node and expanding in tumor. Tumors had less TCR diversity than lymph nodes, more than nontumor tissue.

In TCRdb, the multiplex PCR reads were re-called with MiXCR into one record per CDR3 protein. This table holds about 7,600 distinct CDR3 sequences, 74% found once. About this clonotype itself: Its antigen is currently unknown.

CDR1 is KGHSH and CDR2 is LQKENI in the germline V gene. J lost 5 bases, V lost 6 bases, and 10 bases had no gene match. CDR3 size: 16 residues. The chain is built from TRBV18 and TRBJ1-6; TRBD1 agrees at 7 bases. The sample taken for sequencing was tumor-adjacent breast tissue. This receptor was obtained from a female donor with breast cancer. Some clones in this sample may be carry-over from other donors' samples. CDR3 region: CASSRQGLSNNSPLHF. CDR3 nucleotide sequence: TGTGCCAGCTCGCGACAGGGCCTATCCAATAATTCACCCCTCCACTTT. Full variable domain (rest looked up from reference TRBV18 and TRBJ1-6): NAGVMQNPRHLVRRRGQEARLRCSPMKGHSHVYWYRQLPEEGLKFMVYLQKENIIDESGMPKERFSAEFPKEGPSILRIQQVVRGDSAAYFCASSRQGLSNNSPLHFGNGTRLTVT.